This TCR beta chain was recorded in a study of identical twins listed by TCRdb under 2016. About the investigation overall: To test whether fetal clonotypes persist, this study deep-sequenced TCR alpha and beta repertoires from monozygotic twins, from unrelated adults of various ages, and from cord blood. Replicate twin experiments were performed at different times using different library preparation protocols to rule out contamination. Paper-wide results and their limitations: Compared with coincidental sharing between unrelated individuals, an excess of low generation-probability sequences was observed among out-of-frame TCR alpha sequences shared between twins. Abundant cord blood beta clonotypes carried fewer insertions; young adult naive repertoires showed a weaker similar trend, while memory repertoires showed none. Because the same donors could not be followed over many years, conclusions were based on cross-sectional statistical analysis. Zero-insertion analyses could be partly confounded by invariant T cells such as MAIT and iNKT, though diverse VJ usage argued against such confounding for most clonotypes. In monozygotic twins, recombination models systematically underestimated out-of-frame TCR alpha sharing, but the models matched the sharing seen between unrelated individuals. Excess twin sharing in beta out-of-frame sequences was weaker because fewer shared sequences lowered the signal-to-noise ratio.

The germline V end is reduced by 3 bases and the J end by 4 bases; junction bases left unmatched: 1. The germline V gene (reference sequence) gives CDR1 as DFQATT and CDR2 as SNEGSKA. Inclusive of the bounding cysteine and phenylalanine, the CDR3 is 13 residues long. Only the CDR3 part of the read is kept: 39 bases, read in frame from the first base. Every donor in the study was a healthy Caucasian. Three pairs of female monozygotic twins, all aged about 18 to 29 years, were included in the twin cohort. Peripheral blood mononuclear cells were used as the source from which RNA for TCR libraries was isolated. The library relied on 5' RACE. Reads for this sample came from an Illumina HiSeq 2000. Template switching introduced a universal primer binding site; the final cDNA contained a unique molecular identifier, enabling accurate counting of TCR cDNA molecules. Specific primers in the conserved constant-segment region were used to synthesize first-strand cDNA for TCR alpha and beta chains. To control for contamination, every cDNA library carried two barcodes: a SMART-Mk sample barcode plus Illumina barcodes. TruSeq adapter sequences along with Illumina sample barcodes were introduced in two successive PCR steps. The Illumina HiSeq platform was used with custom primers to sequence TCR alpha and beta cDNA libraries. Per the source publication's procedure: Raw reads were processed with MiGEC to extract unique molecular identifiers, and MiXCR was used to determine CDR3 positions. For each individual, recombination models were inferred using an EM algorithm with the repgenHMM and IGoR tools. The analysis of shared clonotypes was done with the tcR package in R, with sharing normalized by the product of cloneset sizes. To study raw recombination without the effects of thymic and clonal selection, out-of-frame nonproductive sequences were analyzed. Using fastp trimming at Q25 and MiXCR clonotype assembly, TCRdb reanalyzed the public sequencing data and kept in-frame beta chains. CDR3 protein duplicates are merged, each entry listing the most common genes and DNA. These V and J calls originate from TCRdb's pipeline instead of the authors' own analysis. The sample contains over 600,000 distinct CDR3 sequences, 21% of them found a single time. Of the sample, approximately 4.5% falls within the top ten clones.

This clonotype was counted between two and nine times. The clone's antigen remains unknown. No per-base quality is available; no much larger clone lies one base away. Separately, the same data were catalogued under a study of T cells expressing NK-cell markers. Per that second paper: Three sorted T-cell subsets (CD3+CD56+NKG2C+, CD3+CD56+NKG2C- and CD3+CD56-NKG2C+) from several donors had their TCR beta-chain repertoires profiled. Seven of the eight sequenced donors were HCMV-seropositive and one was HCMV-seronegative. In several experiments an anti-gammadeltaTCR antibody was added to restrict sorting to alphabetaTCR-expressing T cells. In more than 5 donors, the dominant CD3+CD56+NKG2C+ clonotypes ranked among the top 10 CD8+ clonotypes, making up about 1.0-7.0% of CD8+ T cells. Those dominant clonotypes were again the most abundant among CD3+CD56-NKG2C+ cells in four donors, at roughly 25-65%. It remained unclear whether the expanded NKG2C-expressing T cell clones were specific for HCMV antigens. All eight donors whose samples were sequenced were randomly selected healthy volunteers, three of them men and five women. HCMV serostatus was determined by detecting HCMV-specific IgG in serum with a commercial ELISA kit. For about 6 donors, unsorted PBMC were also used to sequence bulk peripheral blood T-cell repertoires. MIGEC handled demultiplexing of the reads and grouping by UMI, while MiTCR was used to assemble and quantify clonotypes. To exclude erroneous sequences, only TCR cDNA sequences supported by at least two reads were retained. The tcR package was used for downstream repertoire analysis, and clonotypes were matched across fractions by CDR3 nucleotide sequence plus V segment. VDJmatch was used to annotate antigen specificity against VDJdb, with one amino acid substitution in CDR3 allowed.

Input material: PBMCs. The receptor chain draws on TRBV20-1 and TRBJ1-5, and TRBD1 matches 9 of the central bases. The clonotype was recovered from a woman between 18 and 29 years old in good health. The CDR3 is CSASDRGNQPQHF. The nucleotide sequence reads as follows: TGCAGTGCTAGCGACAGGGGGAATCAGCCCCAGCATTTT.